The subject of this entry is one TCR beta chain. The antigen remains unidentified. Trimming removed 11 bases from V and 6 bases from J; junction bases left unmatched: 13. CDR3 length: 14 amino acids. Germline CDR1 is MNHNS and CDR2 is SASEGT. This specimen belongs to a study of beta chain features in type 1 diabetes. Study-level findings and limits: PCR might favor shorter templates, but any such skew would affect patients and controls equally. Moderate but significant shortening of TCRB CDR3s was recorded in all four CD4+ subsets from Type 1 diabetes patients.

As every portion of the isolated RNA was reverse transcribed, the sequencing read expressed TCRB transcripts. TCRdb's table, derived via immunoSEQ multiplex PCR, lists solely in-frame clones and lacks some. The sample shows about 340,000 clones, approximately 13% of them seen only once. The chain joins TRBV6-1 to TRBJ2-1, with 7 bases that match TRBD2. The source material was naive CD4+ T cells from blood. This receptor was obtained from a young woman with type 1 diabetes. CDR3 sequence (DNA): TGTGCCTCTGGGAGGGGATCAAGGGCCAATGAGCAGTTCTTC. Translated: CASGRGSRANEQFF.